This T cell receptor beta chain was captured by sequencing in a study of control samples from healthy donors and cancer patients. Sequencing used immunoSEQ multiplex PCR; TCRdb keeps in-frame clones, though not all of them. The top ten clones hold approximately 12% of a sample with about 250,000 clones, roughly 87% of them seen once. CDR1 SGHRS and CDR2 YFSETQ come from the germline V gene. This CDR3 is 15 amino acids long. V dropped 5 bases and J dropped 0; count of bases not matched to a gene: 5. The rearrangement links TRBV5-1 to TRBJ2-7; TRBD2 matches 10 bases. The sequenced sample was PBMCs. This TCR was recovered from a woman in her sixties with lung cancer. Here the CDR3 DNA reads TGCGCCAGCAGGGCACTAGCGGGGAGCTCCTACGAGCAGTACTTC. As protein: CASRALAGSSYEQYF.